The clone carrying this TCR beta chain was seen a few times. Its target is unknown. Germline CDR1 reads SQVTM; CDR2 reads ANQGSEA. This CDR3 spans 12 amino acids. J was trimmed by 3 bases and V by 7 bases; bases with no gene match: 5. Based on clinical symptoms, serum thyroxine and TRAb, thyroid ultrasound and orbital computed tomography, diagnoses were reached. This record comes from a study of T cells in Graves' hyperthyroidism and ophthalmopathy. Study observations and caveats: Most clonotypes that expanded in the thyroid above 0.001 also showed up in blood.

Using RNA transcripts as the source, TCR beta CDR3 regions were amplified. The HTBI primer set drove a first-round RT-PCR of the TCR CDR3. One entry per CDR3 protein, called by TCRdb with MiXCR from the multiplex PCR reads. The sample comprises hundreds of thousands of distinct CDR3 sequences, roughly 15% of which are singletons, and approximately 4.3% rests with the top ten. Sample: blood. The chain recombines TRBV29-1 with TRBJ2-7; 8 bases fit TRBD1. The clonotype comes from a woman between 35 and 50 years old with Graves' ophthalmopathy. As DNA, the CDR3 is TGCAGCGCCCGGGACAGGATCTACGAGCAGTACTTC. This gives the protein CSARDRIYEQYF.